This is a list of T cell receptor beta chains from one sample in a study of blood T cell repertoires in COVID-19. Assay: immunoSEQ multiplex PCR; the TCRdb copy retains only in-frame clones and omits some. The top ten hold 4% to 5.5% of the sample, which has 120,000 or so clones, roughly four fifths seen once. The source material was peripheral blood. These receptors all come from a woman aged 65 to 85 with acute or convalescent COVID-19. Both conserved end residues are part of each CDR3. The D gene is left open where the match is weak. Clone size appears in some rows only: once, few, many, or a class for an expanded clone.

D gene | CDR3 length | J gene | clone size | V gene | CDR3 DNA | CDR3 protein
. | 16 | TRBJ1-1 | . | TRBV18 | TGTGCCAGCTCACCAAGGTCTTGGCAGGGCGGCACTGAAGCTTTCTTT | CASSPRSWQGGTEAFF
TRBD1 | 13 | TRBJ1-2 | once | TRBV29-1 | TGCAGCGTTGAATCCAGGGGGCGTCGAGGCTACACCTTC | CSVESRGRRGYTF
TRBD1 | 14 | TRBJ1-2 | . | TRBV13 | TGTGCCAGCAGGAGAGGGACAGGGTTTAACGGCTACACCTTC | CASRRGTGFNGYTF
TRBD1 | 14 | TRBJ1-1 | . | TRBV6-5 | TGTGCCAGCAGTTGGGACAGGGTGAACACTGAAGCTTTCTTT | CASSWDRVNTEAFF
TRBD1 | 16 | TRBJ1-5 | few | TRBV6-6 | TGTGCCAGCAGTTACTACGGAAGGACAGGGGATCAGCCCCAGCATTTT | CASSYYGRTGDQPQHF
TRBD1 | 15 | TRBJ1-2 | . | TRBV5-1 | TGCGCCAGCAGCTTGGACTGGACAGGGAGTAATGGCTACACCTTC | CASSLDWTGSNGYTF
TRBD2 | 15 | TRBJ2-7 | . | TRBV28 | TGTGCCAGCAGCCGGGCTAGCGGGGGATCCTACGAGCAGTACTTC | CASSRASGGSYEQYF
. | 16 | TRBJ1-3 | . | TRBV3-1/TRBV3-2 | TGTGCCAGCAGCCGCCCATCGGGGGGGATTGGGAACACCATATATTTT | CASSRPSGGIGNTIYF
. | 15 | TRBJ1-5 | few | TRBV7-6 | TGTGCCAGCAGCTTAGCCGGGGGGGCCGATCAGCCCCAGCATTTT | CASSLAGGADQPQHF
TRBD1 | 15 | TRBJ1-1 | . | TRBV24-1 | TGTGCCACCAGTGATTCAGGGACAGGTAACACTGAAGCTTTCTTT | CATSDSGTGNTEAFF
. | 15 | TRBJ2-1 | . | TRBV5-8 | TGTGCCAGCAGCTTGGGGCTAGCTTTGAGCAATGAGCAGTTCTTC | CASSLGLALSNEQFF
. | 13 | TRBJ2-2 | . | TRBV29-1 | TGCAGCGCCCCTATGGGGCAGGCCGGGGAGCTGTTTTTT | CSAPMGQAGELFF
. | 15 | TRBJ1-2 | few | TRBV2 | TGTGCCAGCAGTGACTGGGCGGTGGGTGCGGGTGGCTACACCTTC | CASSDWAVGAGGYTF
TRBD1 | 13 | TRBJ1-2 | . | TRBV5-8 | TGTGCCAGCAGCTGGGACAGGGGATATGGCTACACCTTC | CASSWDRGYGYTF
TRBD1 | 13 | TRBJ1-1 | . | TRBV19 | TGTGCCAGTGCCAGGGACAGGGTCGCTGAAGCTTTCTTT | CASARDRVAEAFF
. | 16 | TRBJ2-6 | . | TRBV19 | TGTGCCAGTAGTAAGGGGGAGGGAGGCGGGGCCAACGTCCTGACTTTC | CASSKGEGGGANVLTF
TRBD1 | 15 | TRBJ2-3 | . | TRBV19 | TGTGCCAGTAGTCCCGGGACAGGGTTCACAGATACGCAGTATTTT | CASSPGTGFTDTQYF
. | 14 | TRBJ2-5 | . | TRBV6-5 | TGTGCCAGCAGTTACTCTCGGGTTCGGGAGACCCAGTACTTC | CASSYSRVRETQYF
. | 14 | TRBJ1-5 | . | TRBV6-2/TRBV6-3 | TGTGCCAGCAGTGTATCAGGGGTTAGTCAGCCCCAGCATTTT | CASSVSGVSQPQHF
. | 16 | TRBJ2-2 | . | TRBV7-2 | TGTGCCAGCAGCTTAGCGGCCCGGGGAGTCACCGGGGAGCTGTTTTTT | CASSLAARGVTGELFF
. | 14 | TRBJ1-2 | . | TRBV3-1/TRBV3-2 | TGTGCCAGCAGCCAAGGAGGAGTTGCGCGTGGCTACACCTTC | CASSQGGVARGYTF
. | 14 | TRBJ2-5 | . | TRBV3-1/TRBV3-2 | TGTGCCAGCAGCTCACAGGGGGGGTTGGAGACCCAGTACTTC | CASSSQGGLETQYF
TRBD1 | 16 | TRBJ1-2 | . | TRBV6-2/TRBV6-3 | TGTGCCAGCAGTTCACTATATGCTGACAGGGAATTGGGCTACACCTTC | CASSSLYADRELGYTF
. | 15 | TRBJ2-3 | . | TRBV7-6 | TGTGCCAGCAGCCTAGGACAGCTACTCACAGATACGCAGTATTTT | CASSLGQLLTDTQYF
. | 13 | TRBJ1-2 | . | TRBV30 | TGTGCCTGGAGTGTTTGGGGAGACTATGGCTACACCTTC | CAWSVWGDYGYTF
TRBD2 | 15 | TRBJ2-2 | . | TRBV30 | TGTGCCGGGACGGCGGGGGGATTGAACACCGGGGAGCTGTTTTTT | CAGTAGGLNTGELFF
TRBD2 | 16 | TRBJ2-1 | . | TRBV6-4 | TGTGCCAGCAGCCCGGCCCGGACTAGCGGGGTAAATGAGCAGTTCTTC | CASSPARTSGVNEQFF
. | 20 | TRBJ1-2 | . | TRBV3-1/TRBV3-2 | TGTGCCAGCAGCCAAGATCCTCTACGGTCGTGTGACTCGGGGTACTATGGCTACACCTTC | CASSQDPLRSCDSGYYGYTF
. | 16 | TRBJ1-2 | few | TRBV11-3 | TGTGCCAGCAGCCCCCCTGGACAGTCCTCGTACTATGGCTACACCTTC | CASSPPGQSSYYGYTF
. | 17 | TRBJ2-5 | once | TRBV11-2 | TGTGCCAGCAGCTTAGGTTCGGCCCTTGAGGTCCGAGAGACCCAGTACTTC | CASSLGSALEVRETQYF
TRBD1 | 16 | TRBJ1-6 | few | TRBV4-3 | TGCGCCAGCAGCCAGGGACAGGGGGCCTATAATTCACCCCTCCACTTT | CASSQGQGAYNSPLHF
TRBD1 | 15 | TRBJ2-1 | . | TRBV13 | TGTGCCAGCAGCTCGGGACAGGGGCCTATTAATGAGCAGTTCTTC | CASSSGQGPINEQFF
TRBD1 | 17 | TRBJ1-6 | . | TRBV11-3 | TGTGCCAGCAGTCGCTACAGGGGGCAGAGGATAATTTCACCCCTCCACTTT | CASSRYRGQRIISPLHF
. | 14 | TRBJ1-1 | . | TRBV6-2/TRBV6-3 | TGTGCCAGCAGTTACCCGCAGGGGAACACTGAAGCTTTCTTT | CASSYPQGNTEAFF
TRBD2 | 18 | TRBJ2-5 | . | TRBV10-2 | TGCGCCAGCATTAGTGTCAGGACTAGCGGGGGGGCGGGAGAGACCCAGTACTTC | CASISVRTSGGAGETQYF
. | 15 | TRBJ1-1 | . | TRBV4-3 | TGCGCCAGCAGCCAACTTCAGGGAATAGGCACTGAAGCTTTCTTT | CASSQLQGIGTEAFF
TRBD1 | 16 | TRBJ1-1 | . | TRBV5-1 | TGCGCCAGCAGCTTGATCCAGGGGGCGCAAGGAACTGAAGCTTTCTTT | CASSLIQGAQGTEAFF
. | 11 | TRBJ1-1 | many | TRBV2 | TGTGCCAGCTGGGGAGGCACCGAAGCTTTCTTT | CASWGGTEAFF
. | 16 | TRBJ1-2 | . | TRBV5-1 | TGCGCCAGCAGGGTGGGTGGGGGCATCGCGACGGATGGCTACACCTTC | CASRVGGGIATDGYTF
. | 16 | TRBJ2-2 | . | TRBV7-6 | TGTGCCAGCAGCTCCCTGCTTCCCCGGGACACCGGGGAGCTGTTTTTT | CASSSLLPRDTGELFF
. | 15 | TRBJ2-1 | . | TRBV29-1 | TGCAGCGTTGGGGGGCAAGGGACGGATTACAATGAGCAGTTCTTC | CSVGGQGTDYNEQFF
TRBD2 | 14 | TRBJ2-1 | . | TRBV6-5 | TGTGCCAGCAGATCTAGCGGGAGGAACAATGAGCAGTTCTTC | CASRSSGRNNEQFF
. | 16 | TRBJ1-6 | . | TRBV25-1 | TGTGCCAGCAGTGAATATAGGGGAGGAAATTACTCACCCCTCCACTTT | CASSEYRGGNYSPLHF
TRBD2 | 19 | TRBJ2-3 | once | TRBV7-2 | TGTGCCAGCAGCTTAGATGTGGGGCTAGCGGGGGGGCGGTCAGATACGCAGTATTTT | CASSLDVGLAGGRSDTQYF
. | 10 | TRBJ2-3 | . | TRBV20-1 | TGCAGTGCACTCTCAGATACGCAGTATTTT | CSALSDTQYF
. | 16 | TRBJ1-1 | . | TRBV6-2/TRBV6-3 | TGTGCCAGCAGTTACTCGTCGGGGGATTTGAACACTGAAGCTTTCTTT | CASSYSSGDLNTEAFF
TRBD1 | 16 | TRBJ1-1 | . | TRBV19 | TGTGCCAGTAGTATAATTGGGACAGGGACGGGCACTGAAGCTTTCTTT | CASSIIGTGTGTEAFF
. | 15 | TRBJ2-1 | . | TRBV11-3 | TGTGCCAGCAGCTTAGTAGTTTTGCCCTACAATGAGCAGTTCTTC | CASSLVVLPYNEQFF
TRBD1 | 15 | TRBJ2-3 | . | TRBV11-1 | TGTGCCAGCAGCACGCCGGGACAGCCTACAGATACGCAGTATTTT | CASSTPGQPTDTQYF
. | 15 | TRBJ1-1 | . | TRBV9 | TGTGCCAGCAGCGTAGAAGGGGGAAGTTCCACTGAAGCTTTCTTT | CASSVEGGSSTEAFF
TRBD1 | 15 | TRBJ1-4 | . | TRBV6-6 | TGTGCCAGCAGAACGGGGACAGGGCTTAATGAAAAACTGTTTTTT | CASRTGTGLNEKLFF